This T cell receptor (beta chain) is from a study of T cells in Graves' hyperthyroidism and ophthalmopathy. Whole-study context: Once the initial diagnosis was made, peripheral blood was obtained before any treatment.

This clonotype was recorded at least ten times. Its antigen is not identified. Study-level results: Clonotypes that were expanded in thyroid above 0.001 mostly appeared in blood too. With a median lead of approximately 6 months before onset, the model predicted ophthalmopathy.

The CDR3 sequence is 13 residues long. The V end lost 6 bases, the J end lost 4 bases, and 10 bases lay between the germline ends. CDR1 and CDR2 from the germline V gene are MNHEY and SVGEGT. Using RNA transcripts as the source, TCR beta CDR3 regions were amplified. First-round RT-PCR of the TCR CDR3 relied on the HTBI primer set. TCRdb re-called the multiplex PCR reads through MiXCR, storing one row per CDR3 protein. This table has roughly 380,000 distinct CDR3 sequences, roughly 19% appearing once. V gene TRBV6-2 or TRBV6-3 combines with J gene TRBJ1-5, with a weak D call TRBD1 (5 bases). This TCR came from a woman between 18 and 29 years old with Graves' hyperthyroidism. The sample comprised blood. The CDR3 reads CASRDSLNQPQHF. Here the CDR3 DNA reads TGTGCCAGCAGAGACAGTCTAAATCAGCCCCAGCATTTT.